Shown below are 27 T cell receptor beta chains from a single sample sequenced in a study of blood T cell repertoires in COVID-19. The assay was immunoSEQ multiplex PCR, and TCRdb's table has in-frame clones only and misses some. The sample consists of around 86,000 clones, around 87% of them appearing once. The specimen was peripheral blood. All receptors come from a human donor with acute or convalescent COVID-19. The donor label of this sample is uncertain.

The genes are TRBV25-1 and TRBJ1-1; no reliable D call. The CDR3 has 13 residues. Per germline, CDR1 MGHDK and CDR2 SYGVNS. The V gene lost 7 bases and the J gene lost 9 bases, with 18 bases spanning the gap. CDR3 sequence (DNA): TGTGCCAGCATAAGTTATGACTATGGACAAGCTTTCTTT. Translation: CASISYDYGQAFF.

The chain couples TRBV7-3 to TRBJ2-7; possible D gene TRBD1, 7 bases. CDR1 SGHTA and CDR2 FQGTGA come from the germline V gene. This CDR3 has 16 amino acids. Deletions cut 5 bases from V and 4 bases from J, with 21 bases between. CDR3 in DNA: TGTGCCAGCAGCCTCGCGCCCAGGGGGAGGTCTTACGAGCAGTACTTC. It codes for CASSLAPRGRSYEQYF.

This rearrangement joins TRBV15 to TRBJ1-1; D possibly corresponds to TRBD1 (5 bases). Germline loops: CDR1 LNHNV, CDR2 YYDKDF (reference sequence). The CDR3 is 15 residues long. The ends were cut back, 0 bases at V and 1 base at J, with 9 bases in the middle. In nucleotides, the CDR3 is TGTGCCACCAGCAGAGAGGAAGGACAGAACACTGAAGCTTTCTTT. Translation gives CATSREEGQNTEAFF.

The gene calls are TRBV7-9 and TRBJ2-3; 15 nucleotides agree with TRBD2. J lost 0 bases, V lost 8 bases, and 3 bases had no gene match. This CDR3 is built from 16 residues. Germline V gene sequence: CDR1 SEHNR, CDR2 FQNEAQ (reference sequence). The CDR3 nucleotides are TGTGCCAGCGGGACTAGCGGGGGGCTGAGCACAGATACGCAGTATTTT. Encoded protein: CASGTSGGLSTDTQYF. The entire variable domain, with the rest obtained from reference TRBV7-9 and TRBJ2-3, is as follows: DTGVSQNPRHKITKRGQNVTFRCDPISEHNRLYWYRQTLGQGPEFLTYFQNEAQLEKSRLLSDRFSAERPKGSFSTLEIQRTEQGDSAMYLCASGTSGGLSTDTQYFGPGTRLTVL.

The CDR3 reads CASSPPSGSGGDEQYF. CDR3 DNA: TGTGCCAGCAGCCCACCCTCGGGTAGCGGGGGAGACGAGCAGTACTTC. V gene TRBV9 combines with J gene TRBJ2-7; 9 nucleotides agree with TRBD2. Germline V gene sequence: CDR1 SGDLS, CDR2 YYNGEE. The CDR3 consists of 16 residues. V lost 4 bases, J lost 5 bases, and 13 bases stayed unmatched.

The chain has TRBV5-1 and TRBJ2-1; 10 bases match TRBD2. V was pared by 0 bases and J by 5 bases, with 5 bases of the junction left unmatched. In germline, CDR1 is SGHRS, CDR2 YFSETQ. This CDR3 is 16 amino acids long. As DNA, the CDR3 is TGCGCCAGCAGCTTGGAGAGTAGCGGGGGGAACAATGAGCAGTTCTTC. Its translation: CASSLESSGGNNEQFF.

This clone was counted a few times. The CDR3 here is CATSRPQGTGYTF. For the CDR3, the DNA is TGTGCCACCAGCAGACCACAGGGGACGGGCTACACCTTC. The rearrangement links TRBV15 to TRBJ1-2; 7 bases fit TRBD1. Germline V gene lookup returns CDR1 LNHNV and CDR2 YYDKDF (reference sequence). With V trimmed by 2 bases and J by 8 bases, 5 bases remained unmatched. The CDR3 is 13 residues long.

The table lists this clone with a few counts. This chain links TRBV7-6 with TRBJ1-1; D not certain. In germline, CDR1 is SGHVS, CDR2 FNYEAQ. V lost 5 bases and J lost 3, with 13 bases in between. This CDR3 contains 14 residues. CDR3 protein: CASSLGLDYTEAFF. The CDR3 coding sequence is TGTGCCAGCAGCCTCGGACTAGACTACACTGAAGCTTTCTTT.

This sequence joins TRBV6-5 and TRBJ1-2; D might be TRBD1 (5 bases). With 11 bases removed from V and 7 bases from J, the gap between germline ends came to 11 bases. Germline V gene sequence: CDR1 MNHEY, CDR2 SVGAGI. The CDR3 is 10 residues long. The DNA of the CDR3 is TGTGCCTCCACAGGTGCTGGCTACACCTTC. This sequence encodes CASTGAGYTF.

The genes are TRBV9 and TRBJ2-7; TRBD2 agrees at 11 bases. The CDR3 contains 15 residues. The germline V gene encodes CDR1 SGDLS and CDR2 YYNGEE. V dropped 5 bases and J dropped 9; count of bases not matched to a gene: 13. CDR3 DNA sequence: TGTGCCAGCAGTCCATCTAGCGGGGGGCCAGTCGGGCAGTACTTC. This sequence encodes CASSPSSGGPVGQYF.

V gene TRBV29-1 combines with J gene TRBJ1-1, with no clear D. The CDR3 sequence is 12 residues long. Trimming shortened V by 4 bases and J by 1 base, and 7 bases separated the two germline ends. Germline-derived CDR1 and CDR2 are SQVTM and ANQGSEA. The chain's CDR3 is CSVVLQNTEAFF. CDR3 DNA sequence: TGCAGCGTTGTCTTACAGAACACTGAAGCTTTCTTT.

The gene calls are TRBV12-3 or TRBV12-4 and TRBJ2-7; tentatively, D is TRBD2 (5 bases). V lost 3 bases and J 5 bases, leaving 11 bases between the germline ends. This CDR3 has 13 residues. This CDR3 reads CASSFSGSHEQYF. CDR3 in DNA: TGTGCCAGCAGTTTTTCGGGGAGCCACGAGCAGTACTTC.

In this sample, this clone turned up a few times. This sequence joins TRBV7-9 and TRBJ2-7, with D maybe TRBD1 (5 bases). The CDR3 is made up of 14 amino acids. CDR1 is SEHNR, CDR2 FQNEAQ, per germline (reference sequence). V lost 1 base and J 3 bases, leaving 10 bases between the germline ends. The CDR3 sequence is CASSLEARDYEQYF. DNA for the CDR3: TGTGCCAGCAGCTTAGAGGCCAGGGACTACGAGCAGTACTTC.

The rearrangement links TRBV2 to TRBJ1-5, with 11 bases that match TRBD1. Trimming took 6 bases from V and 9 from J; bases not matched to a gene: 7. CDR3 length: 14 amino acids. Germline V gene data show CDR1 as SNHLY and CDR2 as FYNNEI. CDR3 in amino acids: CASSRDRGGLPQHF. The CDR3 DNA reads as TGTGCCAGCAGCAGGGACAGGGGGGGGTTGCCCCAGCATTTT.

The rearrangement links TRBV5-1 to TRBJ2-1; TRBD1 agrees at 10 bases. There are 15 residues in the CDR3. Germline trimming cut 0 bases from V and 7 bases from J; bases unmatched to any gene: 4. Germline CDR1 is SGHRS and CDR2 is YFSETQ. The CDR3 loop reads CASSLVGTGVNEQFF. CDR3 bases: TGCGCCAGCAGCTTGGTGGGGACAGGGGTGAATGAGCAGTTCTTC.

The chain uses TRBV6-6 and TRBJ1-5; TRBD1 agrees at 8 bases. Trimming at V came to 4 bases and at J to 5 bases, leaving 10 bases not matched to a gene. CDR1 and CDR2 (germline): MNHNY, SVGAGI (reference sequence). The CDR3 length is 16 residues. CDR3: CASSSQGAGEDQPQHF. As DNA, the CDR3 is TGTGCCAGCAGTTCCCAGGGGGCAGGAGAGGATCAGCCCCAGCATTTT.

The V call is TRBV14, the J call TRBJ1-6, with unresolved D. Trimming removed 4 bases from V and 4 bases from J, with 8 bases in between. CDR3 length equals 14 residues. The germline V gene has CDR1 SGHDN and CDR2 FVKESK. The CDR3 nucleotides read TGTGCCAGCAGCCCGCGGGGTTATAATTCACCCCTCCACTTT. Translation gives CASSPRGYNSPLHF.

The chain couples TRBV7-9 to TRBJ2-5; D uncertain. The V end lost 2 bases, the J end lost 4 bases, and 8 bases lay between the germline ends. Germline values: CDR1 SEHNR, CDR2 FQNEAQ (reference sequence). This CDR3 contains 13 residues. In DNA form, the CDR3 reads TGTGCCAGCAGCTTAAACACGCTAGAGACCCAGTACTTC. This codes for CASSLNTLETQYF.

This clone was seen only once. The chain has TRBV24-1 and TRBJ2-3; 7 bases match TRBD2. The junction had 15 bases not matched to a gene; V was cut back by 3 bases and J by 4 bases. Looked up from germline, CDR1 is KGHDR and CDR2 is SFDVKD. The CDR3 is made up of 18 amino acids. CDR3 loop: CATSDPGLRGGGADTQYF. The CDR3 region has the DNA TGTGCCACCAGTGATCCAGGTTTGCGCGGGGGTGGTGCAGATACGCAGTATTTT.

This clone was observed a handful of times. V gene TRBV7-9 combines with J gene TRBJ1-1; TRBD1 might be the D (6 bases). Deletions cut 5 bases from V and 11 bases from J, with 15 bases between. The CDR3 has 12 amino acids. Germline-derived CDR1 and CDR2 are SEHNR and FQNEAQ (reference sequence). The CDR3 sequence: CASSRDTERAFF. Written as DNA, the CDR3 is TGTGCCAGCAGCCGGGACACCGAGAGGGCTTTCTTT. Filled out from reference TRBV7-9 and TRBJ1-1, the complete variable domain reads DTGVSQNPRHKITKRGQNVTFRCDPISEHNRLYWYRQTLGQGPEFLTYFQNEAQLEKSRLLSDRFSAERPKGSFSTLEIQRTEQGDSAMYLCASSRDTERAFFGQGTRLTVV.

The chain is built from TRBV29-1 and TRBJ2-1, with D perhaps matching TRBD1 (6 bases). Germline V CDR1 and CDR2: SQVTM, ANQGSEA. The V end lost 0 bases, the J end lost 7 bases, and 10 bases lay between the germline ends. The CDR3 contains 13 residues. CDR3 sequence: CSVEDPGDNEQFF. CDR3 DNA sequence: TGCAGCGTTGAAGACCCAGGGGATAATGAGCAGTTCTTC.

This rearrangement joins TRBV5-1 to TRBJ2-1; TRBD2 matches at 7 bases. The germline V gene encodes CDR1 SGHRS and CDR2 YFSETQ. J gave up 4 bases and V 3 bases, and 7 bases lay outside the gene matches. The CDR3 is made up of 15 amino acids. CDR3 region: CASSSAPSGYNEQFF. The CDR3 bases are TGCGCCAGCAGCTCAGCGCCTAGCGGTTACAATGAGCAGTTCTTC.

The J gene is TRBJ1-1, the V gene TRBV19; D not resolved. Trimming took 4 bases from V and 5 from J, leaving 14 bases between them. The CDR3 is made up of 14 amino acids. The germline V gene encodes CDR1 LNHDA and CDR2 SQIVND (reference sequence). This CDR3 reads CASSKRTGGTEAFF. The CDR3 region has the DNA TGTGCCAGTAGTAAGCGGACGGGAGGTACTGAAGCTTTCTTT.

A remark on this clone: This sample also contains other DNA sequences that code for the same CDR3. The chain couples TRBV6-5 to TRBJ2-7, with 12 positions matching TRBD1. CDR3 length: 15 amino acids. Germline V gene sequence: CDR1 MNHEY, CDR2 SVGAGI. The V segment lost 2 bases and the J segment 3 bases; nucleotides outside the gene matches: 2. The CDR3 DNA is TGTGCCAGCAGTTACCGGGACAGGGGGCTCTACGAGCAGTACTTC. Its translation: CASSYRDRGLYEQYF.

The V gene is TRBV5-1, the J gene TRBJ1-6; no definite D call. The ends were cut back, 1 base at V and 3 bases at J, with 8 bases in the middle. This CDR3 is built from 15 residues. Germline CDR1 is SGHRS and CDR2 is YFSETQ. CDR3 sequence (DNA): TGCGCCAGCAGCTTGACGAGCAACTATAATTCACCCCTCCACTTT. Its protein is CASSLTSNYNSPLHF.

This clone was detected a few times. This rearrangement joins TRBV11-1 to TRBJ1-6; D is ambiguous. The germline gives CDR1 SGHAT, CDR2 FQDESV (reference sequence). The CDR3 totals 14 residues. V was shortened by 5 bases and J by 10 bases, with 15 bases between the two germline ends. DNA of the CDR3: TGTGCCAGCAGCAAAGCGGGGAATCGGTCACCCCTCCACTTT. Protein sequence: CASSKAGNRSPLHF.

The gene calls are TRBV5-1 and TRBJ1-4; possible D gene TRBD1, 5 bases. The CDR3 totals 15 residues. Trimming took 0 bases from V and 8 from J, leaving 14 bases between them. Germline values: CDR1 SGHRS, CDR2 YFSETQ. The CDR3 coding sequence is TGCGCCAGCAGCTTGGGCGGGGGAGAGTGGGAAAAACTGTTTTTT. It yields the protein CASSLGGGEWEKLFF.